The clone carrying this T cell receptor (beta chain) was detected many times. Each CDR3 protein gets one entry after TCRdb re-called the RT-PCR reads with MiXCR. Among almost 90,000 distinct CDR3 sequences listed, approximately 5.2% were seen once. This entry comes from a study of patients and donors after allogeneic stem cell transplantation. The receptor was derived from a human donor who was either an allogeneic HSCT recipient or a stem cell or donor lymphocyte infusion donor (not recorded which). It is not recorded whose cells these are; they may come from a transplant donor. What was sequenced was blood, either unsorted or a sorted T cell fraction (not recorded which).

This CDR3 is CSAMGSGNTEAFF. CDR3 DNA sequence: TGCAGTGCTATGGGGTCAGGTAACACTGAAGCTTTCTTT. The V and J genes are TRBV20-1 and TRBJ1-1; D is unresolved. This CDR3 region has 13 residues. CDR1 and CDR2 (germline): DFQATT, SNEGSKA (reference sequence). V lost 4 bases and J 2 bases, leaving 11 bases between the germline ends.